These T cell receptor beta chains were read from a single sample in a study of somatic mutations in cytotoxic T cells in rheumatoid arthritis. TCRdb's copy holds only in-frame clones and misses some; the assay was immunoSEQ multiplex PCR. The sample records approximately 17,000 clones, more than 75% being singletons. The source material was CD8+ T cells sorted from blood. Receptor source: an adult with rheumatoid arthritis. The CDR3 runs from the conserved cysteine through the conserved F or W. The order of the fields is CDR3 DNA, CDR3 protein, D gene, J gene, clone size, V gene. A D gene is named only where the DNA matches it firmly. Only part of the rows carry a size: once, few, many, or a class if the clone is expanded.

cdr3_nt: TGTGCCAGCAGTGAATTTGGGGGGGTCGCCCCAGATACGCAGTATTTT
cdr3_aa: CASSEFGGVAPDTQYF
d_call: TRBD2
j_call: TRBJ2-3
clone_size: .
v_call: TRBV2

cdr3_nt: TGCGCCAGCAGCCGCCCGACAAGCTCCTACAATGAGCAGTTCTTC
cdr3_aa: CASSRPTSSYNEQFF
d_call: .
j_call: TRBJ2-1
clone_size: .
v_call: TRBV4-1

cdr3_nt: TGTGCCAGCACCACAGGGGGCGGAAACACCATATATTTT
cdr3_aa: CASTTGGGNTIYF
d_call: TRBD1
j_call: TRBJ1-3
clone_size: .
v_call: TRBV25-1

cdr3_nt: TGTGCCAGCAGTTACCAGATAAAAGGGGGCGAGCAGTACTTC
cdr3_aa: CASSYQIKGGEQYF
d_call: .
j_call: TRBJ2-7
clone_size: once
v_call: TRBV6-5

cdr3_nt: TGTGCCAGCAGCTTACGCTCTGGGGCCAACGTCCTGACTTTC
cdr3_aa: CASSLRSGANVLTF
d_call: .
j_call: TRBJ2-6
clone_size: .
v_call: TRBV7-8

cdr3_nt: TGTGCCAGCAGTGAATTTCGGGGCGCGGTGAACACTGAAGCTTTCTTT
cdr3_aa: CASSEFRGAVNTEAFF
d_call: .
j_call: TRBJ1-1
clone_size: .
v_call: TRBV6-1

cdr3_nt: TGTGCCAGCAGTGAAGGGTCAAGCTCCTACGAGCAGTACTTC
cdr3_aa: CASSEGSSSYEQYF
d_call: .
j_call: TRBJ2-7
clone_size: .
v_call: TRBV6-1

cdr3_nt: TGTGCCACCAGAGGTCCGGGACAGGGCATCTACGAGCAGTACTTC
cdr3_aa: CATRGPGQGIYEQYF
d_call: TRBD1
j_call: TRBJ2-7
clone_size: once
v_call: TRBV15

cdr3_nt: TGTGCCAGCAGCCCAAACGCGGGGGTAAACTACGAGCAGTACTTC
cdr3_aa: CASSPNAGVNYEQYF
d_call: TRBD2
j_call: TRBJ2-7
clone_size: .
v_call: TRBV11-3

cdr3_nt: TGTGCCAGCACCTCGTCTGGGGCCAACGTCCTGACTTTC
cdr3_aa: CASTSSGANVLTF
d_call: .
j_call: TRBJ2-6
clone_size: .
v_call: TRBV27

cdr3_nt: TGCGCCAGCAGCCAAGACAACAGGGATAGGGACAATGAGCAGTTCTTC
cdr3_aa: CASSQDNRDRDNEQFF
d_call: .
j_call: TRBJ2-1
clone_size: .
v_call: TRBV4-1

cdr3_nt: TGTGCCAGTAGTATATTGGGAATGGATGAAAAACTGTTTTTT
cdr3_aa: CASSILGMDEKLFF
d_call: .
j_call: TRBJ1-4
clone_size: .
v_call: TRBV19

cdr3_nt: TGCAGTGCTAGTAGCGGGAATGAGCAGTTCTTC
cdr3_aa: CSASSGNEQFF
d_call: TRBD2
j_call: TRBJ2-1
clone_size: .
v_call: TRBV20-1

cdr3_nt: TGCGCCTCCCGGCTTGGAGAGGAGCAGTACTTC
cdr3_aa: CASRLGEEQYF
d_call: .
j_call: TRBJ2-7
clone_size: .
v_call: TRBV4-1

cdr3_nt: TGCGCCAGCAGCCCTTCTAGCGACAATGAGCAGTTCTTC
cdr3_aa: CASSPSSDNEQFF
d_call: .
j_call: TRBJ2-1
clone_size: .
v_call: TRBV4-1

cdr3_nt: TGTGCCAGTCCTCTAGCGAGAGGTAGTAACTATGGCTACACCTTC
cdr3_aa: CASPLARGSNYGYTF
d_call: .
j_call: TRBJ1-2
clone_size: .
v_call: TRBV6-9

cdr3_nt: TGCGCCAGCAGTGTAGGCGGGCCCTCCTACAATGAGCAGTTCTTC
cdr3_aa: CASSVGGPSYNEQFF
d_call: .
j_call: TRBJ2-1
clone_size: .
v_call: TRBV10-2

cdr3_nt: TGTGCCAGCAGTCCCGTTAGCGGGAGCTCCTACAATGAGCAGTTCTTC
cdr3_aa: CASSPVSGSSYNEQFF
d_call: TRBD2
j_call: TRBJ2-1
clone_size: .
v_call: TRBV28

cdr3_nt: TGTGCCAGCAGCTCCCGACAACAAGAGACCCAGTACTTC
cdr3_aa: CASSSRQQETQYF
d_call: .
j_call: TRBJ2-5
clone_size: once
v_call: TRBV7-2

cdr3_nt: TGCAGCGTTGAAGATGACCGGGTCCTAGGGTTCGGCTACACCTTC
cdr3_aa: CSVEDDRVLGFGYTF
d_call: .
j_call: TRBJ1-2
clone_size: .
v_call: TRBV29-1

cdr3_nt: TGTGCCAGCAGCTCGCCCGGGACATACGTCCCCGGGGAGCTGTTTTTT
cdr3_aa: CASSSPGTYVPGELFF
d_call: .
j_call: TRBJ2-2
clone_size: few
v_call: TRBV25-1

cdr3_nt: TGTGCCAGCAGCTTAGTTATATACAATGAGCAGTTCTTC
cdr3_aa: CASSLVIYNEQFF
d_call: .
j_call: TRBJ2-1
clone_size: .
v_call: TRBV11-2

cdr3_nt: TGTGCCAGCAGTTTATTAGAGACACTCACAGATACGCAGTATTTT
cdr3_aa: CASSLLETLTDTQYF
d_call: .
j_call: TRBJ2-3
clone_size: .
v_call: TRBV27

cdr3_nt: TGTGCCAGCAGTTTAGAGGGCAACGAGCAGTACTTC
cdr3_aa: CASSLEGNEQYF
d_call: .
j_call: TRBJ2-7
clone_size: few
v_call: TRBV27

cdr3_nt: TGTGCCAGCACAGGGGCGGGGGGCATGGAGACCCAGTACTTC
cdr3_aa: CASTGAGGMETQYF
d_call: TRBD2
j_call: TRBJ2-5
clone_size: .
v_call: TRBV27

cdr3_nt: TGTGCCAGCAGCCAAGGGACTAGCGGGAGGTCGTCCCCATACGAGCAGTACTTC
cdr3_aa: CASSQGTSGRSSPYEQYF
d_call: TRBD2
j_call: TRBJ2-7
clone_size: .
v_call: TRBV4-2

cdr3_nt: TGCGCCAGCAGCCCGGGACAGGGAGGGGAAAACACCATATATTTT
cdr3_aa: CASSPGQGGENTIYF
d_call: TRBD1
j_call: TRBJ1-3
clone_size: .
v_call: TRBV4-1